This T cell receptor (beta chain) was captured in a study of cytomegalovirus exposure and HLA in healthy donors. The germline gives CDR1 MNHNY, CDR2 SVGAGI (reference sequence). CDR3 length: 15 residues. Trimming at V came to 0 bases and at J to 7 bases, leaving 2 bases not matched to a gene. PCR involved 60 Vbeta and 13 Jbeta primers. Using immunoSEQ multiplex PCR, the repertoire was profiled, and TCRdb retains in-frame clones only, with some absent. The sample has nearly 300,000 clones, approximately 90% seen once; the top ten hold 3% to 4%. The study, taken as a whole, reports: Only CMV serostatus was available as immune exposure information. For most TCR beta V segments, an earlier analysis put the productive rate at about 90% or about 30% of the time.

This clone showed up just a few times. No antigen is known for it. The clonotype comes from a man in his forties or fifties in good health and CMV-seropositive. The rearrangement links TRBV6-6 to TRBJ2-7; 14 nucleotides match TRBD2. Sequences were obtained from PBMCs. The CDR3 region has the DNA TGTGCCAGCAGTTACTCGACTAGCGGGAGGGGGGAGCAGTACTTC. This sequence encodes CASSYSTSGRGEQYF.